This section outlines one T cell receptor (beta chain) sequence together with its context. What this receptor recognizes is not known. There are no base qualities to consult, and no much larger clone falls within one base. Each collaborating institution followed its own protocols to collect whole blood in K2EDTA tubes. For TCRbeta analysis, collaborator samples were shipped as frozen whole blood, as isolated PBMCs, or as DNA extracted from either sample type. TCRbeta CDR3 regions were amplified from genomic DNA by means of the immunoSEQ Assay, a bias-controlled multiplex PCR. In the authors' own workflow: The number of nucleated cells in each sample was estimated from the amplification of reference gene primers within the assay. Sequence reads were collapsed and filtered to measure the absolute abundance of every unique TCRbeta CDR3 rearrangement. For each sample, productive Simpson clonality was calculated as the square root of Simpson's diversity index across productive rearrangements. Drawn from immuneACCESS, this table holds only the in-frame rearrangements with V and J called that TCRdb kept. Clones are partly lost; checked studies trace under half to an unresolved V gene and leave the rest unexplained. The V and J calls and the clone size are those of that table, but D and trimming were determined from the DNA. The sample table holds over 150,000 clones, of which roughly 80% were seen once. The ten largest clones represent 6.5% to 8.5% of the sample.

Deletion took 6 bases off V and 3 bases off J, with a span of 11 bases between the germline ends. Looking up the germline V gene yields CDR1 SGHNT and CDR2 YENEEA. The CDR3 spans 13 residues, from the cysteine through the phenylalanine. The retained sequence is limited to the CDR3, 39 bases, with the frame set at the first base. The sample belongs to a study of blood T cell repertoires in COVID-19 (TCRdb year 2020). In the study overall: Collaborator samples came from the United States, Italy and Spain and covered acute and convalescent phases of COVID-19. The prospective study material was composed of cDNA or gDNA derived from T cells, B-cell-depleted T cells, or PBMCs. Subjects who had been exposed to COVID-19, were actively infected with it, or had recovered from it provided the deeply sampled blood TCRbeta repertoires that made up the dataset. The repertoires were released in a freely available public database meant as a resource for research on the immune response to SARS-CoV-2. The samples were drawn from two sources: the first 160 participants of the ongoing ImmuneRACE study, and 1,000 to 1,500 subjects contributed by 6 global collaborators. Nearly every sample came with metadata listing a de-identified subject ID, COVID-19 status, age in years and sex. Where available, HLA class I and class II types were obtained from metadata supplied by the sample provider rather than from assay-based typing. General conclusions and limits of the study: How much clinical and demographic metadata was included differed by source and by participant, and the metadata was provided uncurated.

This sequence was found in a human donor in a cohort sampled during active COVID-19. The chain is encoded by TRBV11-3 joined to TRBJ1-1, with no reliable assignment of the D segment. Sequenced input: peripheral blood. This receptor has the CDR3 CASSSEADTEAFF. The nucleotide sequence reads TGTGCCAGCAGTTCGGAAGCGGACACTGAAGCTTTCTTT.